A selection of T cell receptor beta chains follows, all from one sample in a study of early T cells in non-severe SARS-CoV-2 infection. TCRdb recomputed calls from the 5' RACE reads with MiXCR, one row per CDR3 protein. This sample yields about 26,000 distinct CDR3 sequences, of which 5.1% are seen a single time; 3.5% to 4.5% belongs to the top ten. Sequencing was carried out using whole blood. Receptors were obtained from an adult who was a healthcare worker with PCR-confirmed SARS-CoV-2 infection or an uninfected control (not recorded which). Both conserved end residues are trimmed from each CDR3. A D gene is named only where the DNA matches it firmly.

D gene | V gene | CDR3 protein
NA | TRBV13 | ASSLSHSPLH
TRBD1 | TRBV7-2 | ASGKQGAIGYT
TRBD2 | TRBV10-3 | AISPGTRVQETQY
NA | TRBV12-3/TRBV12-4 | ASSLAVGGADYGYT
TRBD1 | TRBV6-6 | ASTYMALTGQDQTQY
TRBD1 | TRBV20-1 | SARKGGDNGDTQY
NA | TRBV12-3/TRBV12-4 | ASSREPATSGTQY
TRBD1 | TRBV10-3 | AISAPPRDRDITDTQY
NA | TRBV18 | ASSPPQATGYT
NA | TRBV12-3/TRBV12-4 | ASRGAGLNTEAF
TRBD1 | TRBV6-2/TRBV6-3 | ASNRDRETQY
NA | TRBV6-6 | ASSETLTDTQY
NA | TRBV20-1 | SASGSSYNEQF
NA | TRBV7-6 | ASSLDRSGANVLT
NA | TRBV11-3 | ASSLAGTYEQY
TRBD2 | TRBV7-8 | ASSRRQLAGYRSSYNEQF
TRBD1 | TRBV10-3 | AIRQGRGPDTQY
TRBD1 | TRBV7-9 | ASSFVRGRDEKLF
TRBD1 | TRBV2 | ASSEWGETGDSYEQY
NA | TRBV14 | ASSQPGLGEQF
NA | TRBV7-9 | ASSLAGSGLHGYT
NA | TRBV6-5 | ASSPSGITEAF
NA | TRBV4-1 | ASSQGAGSSGNTIY
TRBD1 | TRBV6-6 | ASSYSGQLEETQY
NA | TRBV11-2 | ASSFGRGPTTYNEQF
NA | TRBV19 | ASSANSAGANVLT
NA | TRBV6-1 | ASSHIGTEAF
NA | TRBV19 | ASSIWMGELF
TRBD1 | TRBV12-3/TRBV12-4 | ASSHQGTAYEQY
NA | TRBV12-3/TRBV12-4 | ASSLRRKGEKLF
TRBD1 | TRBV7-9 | ASSKRQGGYNSPLH
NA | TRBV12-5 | ASGLVERKQY
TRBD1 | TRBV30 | AWVEPGQGRMDSPLH
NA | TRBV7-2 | ASSLVGRSYSYNEQF
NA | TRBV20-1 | SARDSERVAYEQY